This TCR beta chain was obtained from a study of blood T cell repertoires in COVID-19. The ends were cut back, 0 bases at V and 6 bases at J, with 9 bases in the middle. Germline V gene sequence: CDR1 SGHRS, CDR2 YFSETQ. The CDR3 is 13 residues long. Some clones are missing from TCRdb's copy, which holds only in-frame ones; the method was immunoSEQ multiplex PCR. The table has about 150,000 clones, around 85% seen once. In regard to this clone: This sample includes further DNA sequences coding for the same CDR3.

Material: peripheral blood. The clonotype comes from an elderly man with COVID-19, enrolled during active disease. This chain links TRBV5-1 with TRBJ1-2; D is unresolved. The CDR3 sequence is CASSLDGLDGYTF. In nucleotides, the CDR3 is TGCGCCAGCAGCTTGGACGGCCTAGATGGCTACACCTTC.